These 17 T cell receptor beta chains came from one sample sequenced in a study of CD8+ T cells in alopecia areata. RNA extraction was followed by reverse transcription into cDNA, which acted as the sequencing template. TCRdb's table, derived via immunoSEQ multiplex PCR, lists solely in-frame clones and lacks some. The table shows some 58,000 clones, with just over 45% occurring only once. Stated treatment: oral pan-JAK inhibitor, 5-10 mg twice daily. The sequencing used CD8+ T cells sorted from blood, collected at approximately week 36, from a patient treated with tofacitinib. Receptor source: a human donor with alopecia areata.

This clone appeared many times. An end of the junction differs from the germline gene, which may be a read error. The CDR3 DNA sequence: TGCAGTGCTACCTCCAGGCCCACCTCCTCCTTC. Its protein product is CSATSRPTSSF. The V and J genes are TRBV20-1 and TRBJ2-4; no definite D call. The CDR3 loop spans 11 amino acids. Germline CDR1 DFQATT, CDR2 SNEGSKA (reference sequence).

This chain joins TRBV29-1 and TRBJ1-1; perhaps TRBD1 as D (6 bases). The V gene's germline CDR1 is SQVTM and CDR2 ANQGSEA. Trimming left V 3 bases short and J 6 bases short, with 14 bases between. The CDR3 extends over 13 amino acids. CDR3 DNA sequence: TGCAGCGTTGAGCAAGGGGACACTCCTGAAGCTTTCTTT. Its protein is CSVEQGDTPEAFF.

The V gene is TRBV9, the J gene TRBJ2-7; D gene unclear. Germline V gene sequence: CDR1 SGDLS, CDR2 YYNGEE. The CDR3 has 14 residues. Trimming shortened V by 0 bases and J by 0 bases, and 7 bases separated the two germline ends. In DNA, the CDR3 is TGTGCCAGCAGCGTAGGCCCGTCCTCCTACGAGCAGTACTTC. Encoded protein: CASSVGPSSYEQYF.

This clone was seen more than once but under ten times. The chain recombines TRBV9 with TRBJ2-7; a weak D match, TRBD1 (5 bases). CDR3 length: 13 residues. Trimming took 1 base from V and 6 from J, leaving 11 bases between them. CDR1 is SGDLS and CDR2 is YYNGEE in the germline V gene. DNA for the CDR3: TGTGCCAGCAGCGTAAACAGAAGGGGCGAGCAGTACTTC. Translated: CASSVNRRGEQYF.

This clone has only a few counts. The chain joins TRBV7-9 to TRBJ2-7; 11 bases are a match to TRBD2. The CDR3 has 15 residues. Trimming removed 4 bases from V and 4 bases from J; junction bases left unmatched: 6. Germline CDR1 is SEHNR and CDR2 is FQNEAQ (reference sequence). CDR3 sequence reads: CASSYIAGGRYEQYF. The CDR3 DNA sequence: TGTGCCAGCAGCTATATAGCGGGAGGGCGGTACGAGCAGTACTTC.

The chain couples TRBV30 to TRBJ2-7; a weak D match, TRBD2 (6 bases). The V end was cut by 0 bases, the J end by 6 bases, with 9 bases between. From germline, CDR1 is GTSNPN and CDR2 SVGIG (reference sequence). The CDR3 runs 12 residues. In DNA form, the CDR3 reads TGTGCCTGGAGTGTTGGGGGGAGCGAGCAGTACTTC. Translation: CAWSVGGSEQYF. Complete variable domain (other parts from reference TRBV30 and TRBJ2-7): SQTIHQWPATLVQPVGSPLSLECTVEGTSNPNLYWYRQAAGRGLQLLFYSVGIGQISSEVPQNLSASRPQDRQFILSSKKLLLSDSGFYLCAWSVGGSEQYFGPGTRLTVT.

This clone showed up just a few times. The V call is TRBV2, the J call TRBJ2-3; 7 nucleotides agree with TRBD1. The CDR3 length is 17 residues. V was pared by 6 bases and J by 0 bases, with 12 bases of the junction left unmatched. Germline CDR1 is SNHLY and CDR2 is FYNNEI. The CDR3 sequence is CASRIAHRGHSTDTQYF. CDR3 nucleotide sequence: TGTGCCAGCAGGATAGCCCACAGGGGCCATAGCACAGATACGCAGTATTTT.

V gene TRBV7-2 combines with J gene TRBJ2-7, with D uncertain. Trimming removed 1 base from V and 3 bases from J, with 4 bases in between. The CDR3 sequence is 12 residues long. Looked up from germline, CDR1 is SGHTA and CDR2 is FQGNSA. As DNA, the CDR3 is TGTGCCAGCAGCTTAGTGCGCTACGAGCAGTACTTC. This gives the protein CASSLVRYEQYF.

The chain joins TRBV30 to TRBJ1-5; D gene uncertain. V lost 3 bases and J 0 bases, leaving 9 bases between the germline ends. Germline CDR1 GTSNPN, CDR2 SVGIG (reference sequence). The CDR3 covers 14 residues. The CDR3: CAWRESYSNQPQHF. Here the CDR3 DNA reads TGTGCCTGGAGGGAATCCTATAGCAATCAGCCCCAGCATTTT. Full variable domain (outside the CDR3, taken from reference TRBV30 and TRBJ1-5): SQTIHQWPATLVQPVGSPLSLECTVEGTSNPNLYWYRQAAGRGLQLLFYSVGIGQISSEVPQNLSASRPQDRQFILSSKKLLLSDSGFYLCAWRESYSNQPQHFGDGTRLSIL.

This clone came up a few times. The J gene is TRBJ2-5, the V gene TRBV7-9; perhaps TRBD1 as D (6 bases). This CDR3 is built from 17 residues. Trimming cost V 2 bases and J 4 bases, with 20 bases left between them. The germline CDR1 and CDR2 sequences are SEHNR and FQNEAQ (reference sequence). The CDR3 loop reads CASSLSVVEGVGETQYF. Written as DNA, the CDR3 is TGTGCCAGCAGCTTATCGGTGGTCGAGGGGGTGGGAGAGACCCAGTACTTC.

The gene calls are TRBV15 and TRBJ2-1; 7 bases are shared with TRBD2. Per germline, CDR1 LNHNV and CDR2 YYDKDF (reference sequence). The CDR3 sequence is 15 residues long. With V trimmed by 5 bases and J by 5 bases, 9 bases remained unmatched. CDR3 DNA sequence: TGTGCCACCAGCGGGGGAGCGGGACTCCACAATGAGCAGTTCTTC. It yields the protein CATSGGAGLHNEQFF.

This clone has only one observation. The chain recombines TRBV29-1 with TRBJ1-4; D unclear. Germline CDR1 reads SQVTM; CDR2 reads ANQGSEA. The V end lost 5 bases, the J end lost 8 bases, and 21 bases lay between the germline ends. The CDR3 spans 15 residues. CDR3 nucleotides: TGCAGCGTTCATACTGACTCCGGAGGAGGAGAAAAACTGTTTTTT. Translating gives CSVHTDSGGGEKLFF.

The CDR3 bases are TGTGCCTGGAGTAGGACAGTGAATGAAAAACTGTTTTTT. Translating it yields CAWSRTVNEKLFF. This chain connects TRBV30 to TRBJ1-4; perhaps TRBD1 as D (6 bases). This CDR3 is 13 amino acids long. The V gene lost 2 bases and the J gene lost 5 bases, with 9 bases spanning the gap. Germline V gene lookup returns CDR1 GTSNPN and CDR2 SVGIG (reference sequence). Supplemented by reference TRBV30 and TRBJ1-4, the full variable domain reads SQTIHQWPATLVQPVGSPLSLECTVEGTSNPNLYWYRQAAGRGLQLLFYSVGIGQISSEVPQNLSASRPQDRQFILSSKKLLLSDSGFYLCAWSRTVNEKLFFGSGTQLSVL.

CDR3 amino acids: CSVVSGRANEQFF. CDR3 in DNA: TGCAGCGTAGTAAGCGGGAGGGCCAATGAGCAGTTCTTC. This chain links TRBV29-1 with TRBJ2-1, with 10 bases fitting TRBD2. Germline V gives CDR1 SQVTM, CDR2 ANQGSEA. The ends lost 6 bases at V and 6 bases at J; junction bases unmatched: 5. This CDR3 spans 13 amino acids.

This chain connects TRBV29-1 to TRBJ1-1; D remains unclear. The ends were cut back, 7 bases at V and 1 base at J, with 10 bases in the middle. CDR3 length: 12 amino acids. Germline V gene sequence: CDR1 SQVTM, CDR2 ANQGSEA. The CDR3 is CSAGEGNTEAFF. The CDR3 DNA reads TGCAGCGCCGGGGAGGGGAACACTGAAGCTTTCTTT. The entire variable domain, with the rest obtained from reference TRBV29-1 and TRBJ1-1, is as follows: SAVISQKPSRDICQRGTSLTIQCQVDSQVTMMFWYRQQPGQSLTLIATANQGSEATYESGFVIDKFPISRPNLTFSTLTVSNMSPEDSSIYLCSAGEGNTEAFFGQGTRLTVV.

The chain employs TRBV30 and TRBJ2-5; TRBD1 or TRBD2 may be the D gene (6 bases each). This CDR3 has 12 amino acids. V lost 8 bases, J lost 2 bases, and 12 bases lay in between. Germline V lookup: CDR1 GTSNPN, CDR2 SVGIG (reference sequence). The CDR3 loop reads CAAEGGQETQYF. CDR3 in DNA: TGTGCCGCCGAGGGGGGTCAAGAGACCCAGTACTTC.

Details on this clone: Other DNA variants within this sample encode the same CDR3. The gene calls are TRBV29-1 and TRBJ1-1, with 8 positions matching TRBD1. Per the germline V gene, CDR1 is SQVTM and CDR2 is ANQGSEA. Unmatched junction bases numbered 2, after V lost 5 bases and J lost 6 bases. CDR3 length: 11 residues. CDR3 amino acids: CSVSGGSEAFF. CDR3 DNA sequence: TGCAGCGTTTCAGGGGGCTCTGAAGCTTTCTTT. Using reference TRBV29-1 and TRBJ1-1 for the parts outside the CDR3, the full variable domain is SAVISQKPSRDICQRGTSLTIQCQVDSQVTMMFWYRQQPGQSLTLIATANQGSEATYESGFVIDKFPISRPNLTFSTLTVSNMSPEDSSIYLCSVSGGSEAFFGQGTRLTVV.